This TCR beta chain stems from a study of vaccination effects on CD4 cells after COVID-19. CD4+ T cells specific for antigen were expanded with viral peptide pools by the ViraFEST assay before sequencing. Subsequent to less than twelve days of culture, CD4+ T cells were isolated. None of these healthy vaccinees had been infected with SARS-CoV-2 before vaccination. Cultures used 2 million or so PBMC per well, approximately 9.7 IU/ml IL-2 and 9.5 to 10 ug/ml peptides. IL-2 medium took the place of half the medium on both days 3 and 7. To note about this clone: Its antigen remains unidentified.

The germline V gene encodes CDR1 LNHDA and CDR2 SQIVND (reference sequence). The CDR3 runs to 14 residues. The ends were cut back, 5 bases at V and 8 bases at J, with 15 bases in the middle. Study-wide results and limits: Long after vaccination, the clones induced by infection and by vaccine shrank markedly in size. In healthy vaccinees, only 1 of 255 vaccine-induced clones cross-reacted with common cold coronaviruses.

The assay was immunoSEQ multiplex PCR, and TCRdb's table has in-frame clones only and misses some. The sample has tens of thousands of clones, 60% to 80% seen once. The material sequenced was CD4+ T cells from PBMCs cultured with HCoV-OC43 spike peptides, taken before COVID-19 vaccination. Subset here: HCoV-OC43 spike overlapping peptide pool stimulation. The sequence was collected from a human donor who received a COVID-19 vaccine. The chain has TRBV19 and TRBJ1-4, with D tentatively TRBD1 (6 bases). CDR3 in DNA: TGTGCCAGTAGTCCCACAGGGCTGCGGGAAAAACTGTTTTTT. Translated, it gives CASSPTGLREKLFF.